The 25 T cell receptor beta chains reported below all come from one sample, sequenced in a study of cytomegalovirus exposure and HLA in healthy donors. Primers for the PCR totalled 60 Vbeta and 13 Jbeta. Produced via immunoSEQ multiplex PCR; TCRdb's table is partial and in-frame only. The table has approximately 290,000 clones, 80% seen once. Sequencing input: PBMCs. The receptors originated from a girl aged 2 to 9 in good health and CMV-seronegative.

This clone came up a few times. The V call is TRBV7-8, the J call TRBJ2-3; TRBD2 aligns across 7 bases. The CDR3 loop spans 17 amino acids. Looked up from germline, CDR1 is SGHVS and CDR2 is FQNEAQ. V shed 5 bases and J 5 bases; nucleotides not matched to a gene: 16. The CDR3: CASSHSGRRKEGDTQYF. CDR3 coding DNA: TGTGCCAGCAGCCATAGCGGGCGCCGAAAGGAGGGAGATACGCAGTATTTT.

V is TRBV27 and J is TRBJ1-5; no clear D. The CDR3 spans 14 residues. Germline CDR1 MNHEY, CDR2 SMNVEV (reference sequence). The V end lost 3 bases, the J end lost 4 bases, and 10 bases lay between the germline ends. The CDR3 reads CASSFGPGNQPQHF. DNA for the CDR3: TGTGCCAGCAGTTTTGGGCCAGGTAATCAGCCCCAGCATTTT.

This clone appeared a few times. V and J are TRBV7-9 and TRBJ2-5; possible D gene TRBD2, 6 bases. V lost 3 bases and J lost 2, with 13 bases in between. Per germline, CDR1 SEHNR and CDR2 FQNEAQ (reference sequence). The CDR3 runs to 15 residues. The chain's CDR3 is CASSFSGGSQETQYF. The CDR3 coding sequence is TGTGCCAGCAGCTTCTCCGGGGGTTCTCAAGAGACCCAGTACTTC.

A remark on this clone: The identical CDR3 is also encoded by other nucleotide sequences in the sample. The V call is TRBV5-6, the J call TRBJ1-2; D is undetermined. Per the germline V gene, CDR1 is SGHDT and CDR2 is YYEEEE. Trimming pared 4 bases from V and 4 bases from J, leaving 8 bases between. The CDR3 consists of 12 residues. CDR3 in DNA: TGTGCCAGCAGCCCTCGGTCCTATGGCTACACCTTC. Protein product: CASSPRSYGYTF.

The rearrangement joins TRBV5-1 to TRBJ2-5; 8 positions agree with TRBD2. The CDR3 spans 15 residues. V was pared by 0 bases and J by 2 bases, with 3 bases of the junction left unmatched. Germline CDR1 is SGHRS and CDR2 is YFSETQ. The CDR3 region is CASSLGGGGQETQYF. Written as DNA, the CDR3 is TGCGCCAGCAGCTTGGGTGGCGGGGGGCAAGAGACCCAGTACTTC.

There are a few counts of this clone. The rearrangement joins TRBV6-5 to TRBJ1-3; TRBD1 matches at 9 bases. Trimming took 2 bases from V and 1 from J; bases not matched to a gene: 3. The germline V gene has CDR1 MNHEY and CDR2 SVGAGI. CDR3 length equals 16 residues. CDR3: CASSYGQGLSGNTIYF. Written as DNA, the CDR3 is TGTGCCAGCAGTTACGGACAGGGGTTATCTGGAAACACCATATATTTT.

The chain joins TRBV27 to TRBJ1-5; D unclear. Trimming took off 0 bases at V and 7 bases at J, with 7 bases between the two ends. Per germline, CDR1 MNHEY and CDR2 SMNVEV (reference sequence). This CDR3 has 13 amino acids. The CDR3 is CASSLSGGQPQHF. The CDR3 DNA reads TGTGCCAGCAGTTTATCGGGAGGGCAGCCCCAGCATTTT.

The table lists this clone with a few counts. The CDR3 nucleotides read TGCGCCAGCAGCTTGGATACAGGGGGGGTCTCGGATACGCAGTATTTT. Translation gives CASSLDTGGVSDTQYF. The V gene is TRBV5-1, the J gene TRBJ2-3; D might be TRBD1 (8 bases). The germline V and J ends were trimmed by 0 bases and 6 bases, with 17 bases remaining between them. Germline V CDR1 and CDR2: SGHRS, YFSETQ. The CDR3 runs to 16 residues.

This chain links TRBV6-6 with TRBJ1-2; D not resolved. Germline V gene sequence: CDR1 MNHNY, CDR2 SVGAGI (reference sequence). The CDR3 covers 16 residues. V was trimmed by 5 bases and J by 0 bases, leaving 16 bases between them. The CDR3, as DNA: TGTGCCAGCAGTCTTACTGTCCCTTTTACTAACTATGGCTACACCTTC. Its protein product is CASSLTVPFTNYGYTF.

The chain carries TRBV4-1 and TRBJ2-7, with 12 bases that match TRBD2. The CDR3 length is 17 residues. The junction had 7 bases not matched to a gene; V was cut back by 1 base and J by 3 bases. The germline CDR1 and CDR2 sequences are MGHRA and YSYEKL. CDR3 bases: TGCGCCAGCAGCCAAGTTCGACTAGCGGGAGCTTACTACGAGCAGTACTTC. It codes for CASSQVRLAGAYYEQYF.

CDR3 sequence (DNA): TGTGCCAGCAGCACCTTCACAGGCCCCAGTGGCTACACCTTC. It yields the protein CASSTFTGPSGYTF. The chain uses TRBV7-8 and TRBJ1-2; D is possibly TRBD1 (5 bases). The germline CDR1 and CDR2 sequences are SGHVS and FQNEAQ. Trimming took 5 bases from V and 7 from J, leaving 17 bases between them. The CDR3 is 14 residues long.

The CDR3 DNA reads as TGCGCCAGCAGCCCGAGGGTGGCCCAGCCCCAGCATTTT. Encoded protein: CASSPRVAQPQHF. The chain combines TRBV4-1 with TRBJ1-5; no clear D. The V end was cut by 4 bases, the J end by 7 bases, with 11 bases between. The germline V gene has CDR1 MGHRA and CDR2 YSYEKL. The CDR3 is 13 amino acids.

The chain is built from TRBV5-1 and TRBJ2-2; TRBD1 matches at 8 bases. CDR1 is SGHRS, CDR2 YFSETQ, per germline. V lost 4 bases and J lost 4; bases outside the gene matches: 6. The CDR3 extends over 15 amino acids. In DNA form, the CDR3 reads TGCGCCAGCAGCCCAGGGACAGGATCCACCGGGGAGCTGTTTTTT. Its protein product is CASSPGTGSTGELFF. The full variable domain, with the rest looked up from reference TRBV5-1 and TRBJ2-2, is KAGVTQTPRYLIKTRGQQVTLSCSPISGHRSVSWYQQTPGQGLQFLFEYFSETQRNKGNFPGRFSGRQFSNSRSEMNVSTLELGDSALYLCASSPGTGSTGELFFGEGSRLTVL.

This clone was seen a single time. The chain links TRBV11-1 to TRBJ1-2; 7 bases map to TRBD1. Germline values: CDR1 SGHAT, CDR2 FQDESV (reference sequence). This CDR3 contains 13 residues. J gave up 5 bases and V 5 bases, and 5 bases lay outside the gene matches. CDR3: CASSQGQFYGYTF. In nucleotides, the CDR3 is TGTGCCAGCAGCCAGGGACAGTTTTATGGCTACACCTTC.

The chain is built from TRBV11-2 and TRBJ2-1; tentatively, D is TRBD1 (6 bases). The germline V and J ends were trimmed by 5 bases and 3 bases, with 14 bases remaining between them. This CDR3 comprises 15 residues. CDR1 is SGHAT, CDR2 FQNNGV, per germline. In DNA form, the CDR3 reads TGTGCCAGCAGCCCCGGATGGGGGCGCTACAATGAGCAGTTCTTC. Translated, it gives CASSPGWGRYNEQFF.

CDR3 amino acids: CATSRYRDNPYEQYF. The DNA for the CDR3 is TGTGCCACCAGCAGATACCGGGACAACCCCTACGAGCAGTACTTC. The V gene is TRBV15, the J gene TRBJ2-7, with D perhaps matching TRBD1 (6 bases). The CDR3 sequence is 15 residues long. V gave up 2 bases and J gave up 2 bases, with 13 bases separating them. Germline CDR1 LNHNV, CDR2 YYDKDF (reference sequence).

The genes are TRBV30 and TRBJ2-1; 13 positions agree with TRBD2. Unmatched junction bases numbered 5, after V lost 1 base and J lost 11 bases. CDR1 and CDR2 (germline): GTSNPN, SVGIG (reference sequence). The length of the CDR3 is 14 residues. CDR3 in amino acids: CAWSGTSGGSKQFF. The CDR3 coding sequence is TGTGCCTGGAGTGGGACTAGCGGGGGCTCCAAGCAGTTCTTC.

The chain joins TRBV30 to TRBJ1-1; TRBD1 aligns across 7 bases. The CDR3 contains 14 residues. V trimming: 7 bases; J trimming: 0 bases; junction bases outside the gene matches: 8. Germline loops: CDR1 GTSNPN, CDR2 SVGIG (reference sequence). The CDR3 protein is CALRQGNMNTEAFF. The CDR3 DNA reads as TGTGCCTTGAGACAGGGCAACATGAACACTGAAGCTTTCTTT.

The chain recombines TRBV4-1 with TRBJ2-5; possibly TRBD1 for D (6 bases). The last part of the DNA fits TRBJ2-7 better; the J call may be wrong. The CDR3 is made up of 17 amino acids. Looked up from germline, CDR1 is MGHRA and CDR2 is YSYEKL. The CDR3 DNA sequence: TGCGCCAGCAGCCAGGGGAACAGGGCCTATCTGTCTGACGAGCAGTACTTC. The encoded protein is CASSQGNRAYLSDEQYF.

CDR3 nucleotide sequence: TGTGCCAGCAGCCTTTGGGACAGCCCAAAAGAGACCCAGTACTTC. It specifies CASSLWDSPKETQYF. This chain joins TRBV13 and TRBJ2-5, with 7 bases aligning to TRBD1. Germline loops: CDR1 PRHDT, CDR2 FYEKMQ (reference sequence). The CDR3 contains 15 residues. V lost 5 bases, J lost 3 bases, and 9 bases stayed unmatched. The full variable domain, completed using reference TRBV13 and TRBJ2-5, is AAGVIQSPRHLIKEKRETATLKCYPIPRHDTVYWYQQGPGQDPQFLISFYEKMQSDKGSIPDRFSAQQFSDYHSELNMSSLELGDSALYFCASSLWDSPKETQYFGPGTRLLVL.

J is TRBJ1-1 and V is TRBV6-1; D unclear. Looked up from germline, CDR1 is MNHNS and CDR2 is SASEGT. V lost 10 bases and J lost 5, with 20 bases in between. The CDR3 runs to 14 residues. CDR3 protein: CAIHFRTVVTEAFF. CDR3 nucleotide sequence: TGTGCCATCCATTTCCGGACTGTGGTGACTGAAGCTTTCTTT.

V and J are TRBV7-8 and TRBJ1-5, with TRBD1 matching 9 bases. Germline CDR1 is SGHVS and CDR2 is FQNEAQ. V trimming: 5 bases; J trimming: 1 base; junction bases outside the gene matches: 6. The CDR3 is 16 residues long. In nucleotides, the CDR3 is TGTGCCAGCAGCATTGGACAGGGGAGAAGCAATCAGCCCCAGCATTTT. The encoded protein is CASSIGQGRSNQPQHF.

V usage is TRBV7-2 and J usage is TRBJ2-1; possibly TRBD2 for D (5 bases). Trimming removed 0 bases from V and 9 bases from J, with 12 bases in between. This CDR3 has 14 amino acids. Germline CDR1 and CDR2: SGHTA and FQGNSA. CDR3 coding DNA: TGTGCCAGCAGCTTAGCGGGGAACCGGGGTGAGCAGTTCTTC. Its translation: CASSLAGNRGEQFF.

The V and J genes are TRBV5-6 and TRBJ1-1; the D is unclear. The germline gives CDR1 SGHDT, CDR2 YYEEEE. The CDR3 loop spans 11 amino acids. V dropped 0 bases and J dropped 7 bases, with 4 bases sitting between them. CDR3 DNA sequence: TGTGCCAGCAGCTTGGGCGATGAAGCTTTCTTT. Its protein product is CASSLGDEAFF.

V and J are TRBV5-8 and TRBJ1-2; the match to TRBD1 covers 7 bases. This CDR3 spans 15 amino acids. CDR1 and CDR2 (germline): SGHTS, YDEGEE. The V gene end was trimmed by 3 bases and the J gene end by 0 bases; junction bases not matched to a gene: 5. The CDR3 protein is CASSSEGAPNYGYTF. As DNA, the CDR3 is TGTGCCAGCAGCTCTGAGGGGGCGCCTAACTATGGCTACACCTTC. The variable domain in full, with the rest retrieved from reference TRBV5-8 and TRBJ1-2, is EAGVTQSPTHLIKTRGQQATLRCSPISGHTSVYWYQQALGLGLQFLLWYDEGEERNRGNFPPRFSGRQFPNYSSELNVNALELEDSALYLCASSSEGAPNYGYTFGSGTRLTVV.